This record concerns one T cell receptor beta chain sequence. Its cognate antigen has yet to be identified. No much larger clone exists at a distance of one base, and base qualities are not known. These data belong to a study of control samples from healthy donors and cancer patients (dated by TCRdb to the early 2020s). The library was generated by the immunoSEQ multiplex PCR assay. The source is immuneACCESS, and TCRdb retained only in-frame sequences with V and J called. Part of the clones is not carried over; for the studies checked, unresolved V genes explain less than half of this, and the remainder is unexplained. The sample table lists 95,000 to 150,000 clones, around 87% of them with a count of one. The ten top clones hold over 2.5% of the sample. The germline V gene supplies CDR1 SQVTM and CDR2 ANQGSEA. Deletion took 7 bases off V and 6 bases off J, with a span of 15 bases between the germline ends. Inclusive of the bounding cysteine and phenylalanine, the CDR3 is 13 residues long. Kept here is only the CDR3 DNA, which spans 39 bases and is read in frame from base 1.

This chain joins TRBV29-1 to TRBJ2-2; the D region possibly corresponds to TRBD2 (5 bases align). Sequenced material: blood. The receptor comes from a man aged 55 to 69 in good health. At the DNA level, the sequence is TGCAGCGCCGAAGGGTCCGGGGCCGGGGAGCTGTTTTTT. Its product reads: CSAEGSGAGELFF.